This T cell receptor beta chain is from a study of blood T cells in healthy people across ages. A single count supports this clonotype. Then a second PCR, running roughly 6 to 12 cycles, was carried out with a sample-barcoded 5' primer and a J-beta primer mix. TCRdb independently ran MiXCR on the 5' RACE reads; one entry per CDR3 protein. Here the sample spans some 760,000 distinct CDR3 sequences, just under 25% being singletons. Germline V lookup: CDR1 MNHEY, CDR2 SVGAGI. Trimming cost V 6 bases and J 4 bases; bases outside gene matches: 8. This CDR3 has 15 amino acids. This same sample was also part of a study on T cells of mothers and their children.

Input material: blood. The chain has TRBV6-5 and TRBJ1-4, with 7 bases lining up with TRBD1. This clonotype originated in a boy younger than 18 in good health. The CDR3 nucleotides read TGTGCCAGCAGCCGACAGGGAACGATTAATGAAAAACTGTTTTTT. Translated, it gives CASSRQGTINEKLFF.